This TCR beta chain was documented in a study of HIV-infected patients and healthy controls. Findings of the study overall: Compared with untreated HIV+ repertoires, healthy controls showed roughly threefold more distinct CDR3s and higher Shannon diversity.

CDR1 and CDR2 (germline): SGHRS, YFSETQ. V lost 5 bases, J lost 6 bases, and 15 bases lay in between. There are 13 residues in the CDR3. The repertoire came from unfractionated whole blood and reflected all unsorted peripheral T cells. cDNA was made from 500 ng RNA using alpha and beta constant primers. Using multiplexing indices, alpha and beta chain libraries were generated apart by chain-specific third strand synthesis. TCRdb analysed the 5' RACE reads with MiXCR anew, one entry per CDR3 protein. The table records roughly 18,000 distinct CDR3 sequences, around a tenth of them present only once. With respect to this clonotype: Its antigen is not identified.

The sequencing sample was made of blood. This TCR was recovered from an adult in good health. The chain joins TRBV5-1 to TRBJ2-7; no firm D call. CDR3: CASSPPGSAEQYF. In DNA form, the CDR3 reads TGCGCCAGCAGTCCACCGGGTTCCGCCGAGCAGTACTTC. Full variable domain (outside the CDR3, taken from reference TRBV5-1 and TRBJ2-7): KAGVTQTPRYLIKTRGQQVTLSCSPISGHRSVSWYQQTPGQGLQFLFEYFSETQRNKGNFPGRFSGRQFSNSRSEMNVSTLELGDSALYLCASSPPGSAEQYFGPGTRLTVT.